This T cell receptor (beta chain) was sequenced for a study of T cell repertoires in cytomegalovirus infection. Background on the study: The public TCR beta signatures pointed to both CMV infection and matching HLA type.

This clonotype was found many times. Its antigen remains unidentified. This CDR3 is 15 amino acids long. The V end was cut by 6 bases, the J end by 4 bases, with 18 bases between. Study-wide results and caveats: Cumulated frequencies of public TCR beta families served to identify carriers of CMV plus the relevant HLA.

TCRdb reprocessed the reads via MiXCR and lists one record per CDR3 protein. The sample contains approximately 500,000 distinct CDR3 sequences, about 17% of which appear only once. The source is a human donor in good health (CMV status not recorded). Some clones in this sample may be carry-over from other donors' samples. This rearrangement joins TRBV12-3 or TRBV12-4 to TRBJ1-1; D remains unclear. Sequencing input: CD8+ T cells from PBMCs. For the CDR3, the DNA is TGTGCCAGCAGACAAATTCGGGATCTGGGCACTGAAGCTTTCTTT. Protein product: CASRQIRDLGTEAFF.